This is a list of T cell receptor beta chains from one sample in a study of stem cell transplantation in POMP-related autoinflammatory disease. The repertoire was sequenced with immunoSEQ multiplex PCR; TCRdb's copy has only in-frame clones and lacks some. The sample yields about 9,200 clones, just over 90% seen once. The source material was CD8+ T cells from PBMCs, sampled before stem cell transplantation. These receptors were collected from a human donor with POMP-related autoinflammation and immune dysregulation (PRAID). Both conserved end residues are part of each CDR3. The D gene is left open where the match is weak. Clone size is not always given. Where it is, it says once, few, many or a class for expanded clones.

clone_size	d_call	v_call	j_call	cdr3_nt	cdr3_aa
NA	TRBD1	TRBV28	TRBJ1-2	TGTGCCAGCAGGGCGGACAGGGGTTACGGCTACACCTTC	CASRADRGYGYTF
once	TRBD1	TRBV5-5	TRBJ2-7	TGTGCCAGCAGCCCCGGGACAGGGAGTGGGTACGAGCAGTACTTC	CASSPGTGSGYEQYF
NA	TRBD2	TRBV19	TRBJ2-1	TGTGCCAGTCGTTCGTTCACTAGCGGTTACAATGAGCAGTTCTTC	CASRSFTSGYNEQFF
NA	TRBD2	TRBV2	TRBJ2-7	TGTGCCAGCAGTGAAGCGCTAGAGGGGACTAGCCCTAACGAGCAGTACTTC	CASSEALEGTSPNEQYF
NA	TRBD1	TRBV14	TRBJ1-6	TGTGCCAGCAGCCAAGTAGGGGGCAGGAATTCACCCCTCCACTTT	CASSQVGGRNSPLHF
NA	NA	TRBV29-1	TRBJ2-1	TGCAGCGTTGTTGGCAGGGTGTTCTTAAACAATGAGCAGTTCTTC	CSVVGRVFLNNEQFF
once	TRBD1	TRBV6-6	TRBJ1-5	TGTGCCAGCAGTCCGGGACAGGGACATCAGCCCCAGCATTTT	CASSPGQGHQPQHF
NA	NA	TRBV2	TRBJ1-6	TGTGCCAGCAGTGAAGACCTCCTAACATCCCTTTCCTATAATTCACCCCTCCACTTT	CASSEDLLTSLSYNSPLHF
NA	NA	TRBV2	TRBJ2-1	TGTGCCAGCACCACCCCTACCTACAATGAGCAGTTCTTC	CASTTPTYNEQFF
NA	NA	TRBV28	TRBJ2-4	TGTGCCAGCAGGGAAAGGGGGAACATTCAGTACTTC	CASRERGNIQYF
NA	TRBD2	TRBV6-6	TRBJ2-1	TGTGCCAGCAGCTACCTAAGCGGGGGGAATGAGCAGTTCTTC	CASSYLSGGNEQFF
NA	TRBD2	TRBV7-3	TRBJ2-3	TGTGCCAGCAGCTTAACCGGGAGGGGGGGCACAGATACGCAGTATTTT	CASSLTGRGGTDTQYF
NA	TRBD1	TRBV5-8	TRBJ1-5	TGTGCCAGCAGCTTTTGGACAGGGGGCTTGGTAGATCGTCAGCCCCAGCATTTT	CASSFWTGGLVDRQPQHF
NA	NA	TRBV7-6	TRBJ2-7	TGTGCCAGCAGCTTAGGACACCCCGACGAGCAGTACTTC	CASSLGHPDEQYF
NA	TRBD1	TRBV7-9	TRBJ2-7	TGTGCCAGCAGCTCTGGACAGGGGGGAGCCTACGAGCAGTACTTC	CASSSGQGGAYEQYF
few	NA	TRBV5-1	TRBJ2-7	TGCGCCAGCAGCGGAAGGACAGGGAGGGACGAGCAGTACTTC	CASSGRTGRDEQYF
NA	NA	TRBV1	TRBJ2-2	TGCACCAGCAGCCACCGACAGGGGGCGAACACCGGGGAGCTGTTTTTT	CTSSHRQGANTGELFF
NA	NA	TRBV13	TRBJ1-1	TGTGCCAGCAGCTTTTCGGGGAGGTTCGCTGAAGCTTTCTTT	CASSFSGRFAEAFF
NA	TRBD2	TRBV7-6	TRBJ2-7	TGTGCCAGCAGCTTAGGGGGGGGATCGGCCCGGGGAACCTGGAACGAGCAGTACTTC	CASSLGGGSARGTWNEQYF
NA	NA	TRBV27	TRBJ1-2	TGTGCCAGCAGGGTGTTTGCCGGGTCCGGAGGCTACACCTTC	CASRVFAGSGGYTF